This is a list of T cell receptor beta chains from one sample in a study of tumour-infiltrating T cells in Burkitt lymphoma. Repertoires were generated with immunoSEQ multiplex PCR, while TCRdb's copy carries only in-frame clones and drops some. The sample shows about 46,000 clones, around 29% of them seen only once. Sequencing was done on a sample of tumor tissue. These receptors originate from a human donor with Burkitt lymphoma. Both conserved end residues are part of each CDR3. The order of the fields is D gene, J gene, clone size, V gene, CDR3 DNA, CDR3 protein. The D gene is left open where the match is weak. Size is omitted from some rows. Given values are once, few, many or a class for expanded clones.

>-|TRBJ1-1|few|TRBV4-3
TGCGCCAGCAGCCAAGATTTTCGGGCCACTGAAGCTTTCTTT
CASSQDFRATEAFF
>-|TRBJ2-3|few|TRBV12-5
TGTGCTAGTGGTTTTGGCGGGGGCGTCACAGATACGCAGTATTTT
CASGFGGGVTDTQYF
>-|TRBJ2-4|few|TRBV5-5
TGTGCCAGCAGCTGGTGGCCCGCTGCTGGGGCTCCGCACATTCAGTACTTC
CASSWWPAAGAPHIQYF
>-|TRBJ1-2|few|TRBV13
TGTGCCAGCAGCTTAAGTGGATGGGGTAAGGGCTACACCTTC
CASSLSGWGKGYTF
>-|TRBJ1-2|few|TRBV12-1
TGTGCCAGCAGCTTTGGGGGGGGTCGATCCGTGGGCTACACCTTC
CASSFGGGRSVGYTF
>TRBD1|TRBJ1-6|-|TRBV5-1
TGCGCCAGCAGCCTAGGACAGGGAACCTATAATTCACCCCTCCACTTT
CASSLGQGTYNSPLHF
>TRBD1|TRBJ2-1|few|TRBV5-1
TGCGCCAGCAGCTCGGGACAGGGTTTTGAGGCCCTTAATAAGCAGTTCTTC
CASSSGQGFEALNKQFF
>-|TRBJ2-7|few|TRBV27
TGTGCCAGCAGTTCCTATACCGGGCAGTACTTC
CASSSYTGQYF
>-|TRBJ2-1|-|TRBV4-3
TGCGCCAGCAGCCACGACGGGCGTCCAGAGGATGAGCAGTTCTTC
CASSHDGRPEDEQFF
>-|TRBJ2-2|-|TRBV7-3
TGTGCCAGCAGCCACAGCGGAGCCACCGGGGAGCTGTTTTTT
CASSHSGATGELFF
>TRBD2|TRBJ2-5|-|TRBV7-9
TGTGCCAGCAGTTACACCCGCGGGAGCGGGGGGGAAGAGACCCAGTACTTC
CASSYTRGSGGEETQYF
>TRBD1|TRBJ2-4|few|TRBV30
TGTGCCTACCGCCGCGGACGCCAGCCCAGGGGGCGCGAGTCCGCCAAAAACATTCAGTACTTC
CAYRRGRQPRGRESAKNIQYF
>-|TRBJ2-3|-|TRBV4-1
TGCGCCAGCAGCCATGGGGGTAGGACAGATACGCAGTATTTT
CASSHGGRTDTQYF
>-|TRBJ2-7|-|TRBV4-3
TGCGCCAGCAGCCAAGTATGGGCCCGGACCGTCGTCTACGAGCAGTACTTC
CASSQVWARTVVYEQYF
>TRBD2|TRBJ2-3|few|TRBV9
TGTGCCAGCAGCGTCCGAGATAGCGGGGGGGCTCTGGATACGCAGTATTTT
CASSVRDSGGALDTQYF
>-|TRBJ1-3|-|TRBV6-1
TGTGCCAGCAGACTACAAGGCTCTGGAAACACCATATATTTT
CASRLQGSGNTIYF
>TRBD1|TRBJ1-2|few|TRBV7-2
TGTGCCAGCAGCAATCGGGACAGGGCCCATGGCTACACCTTC
CASSNRDRAHGYTF
>TRBD1|TRBJ1-2|-|TRBV6-1
TGTGCCAGCCGGACAGGGACGACCTATGGCTACACCTTC
CASRTGTTYGYTF
>-|TRBJ2-3|once|TRBV7-2
TGTGCCAGCAGCTTTTGGGACGGTAGCACAGATACGCAGTATTTT
CASSFWDGSTDTQYF
>-|TRBJ2-3|-|TRBV5-1
TGCGCCAGCAGCGGGACTAGCACAGATACGCAGTATTTT
CASSGTSTDTQYF
>TRBD1|TRBJ1-5|-|TRBV6-1
TGTGCCACCTGGGACAGACTCAATCAGCCCCAGCATTTT
CATWDRLNQPQHF
>TRBD1|TRBJ2-3|few|TRBV7-9
TGTGCCAGCAGAGGACAGGGGAACCCAGATACGCAGTATTTT
CASRGQGNPDTQYF
>-|TRBJ2-2|-|TRBV7-2
TGTGCCAGCAGCTTAGGGGGACTTGTGCTCGGGGAGCTGTTTTTT
CASSLGGLVLGELFF
>-|TRBJ1-6|-|TRBV14
TGTGCCAGCGCAAGACTGGGGTTCGGGCATTCACCCCTCCACTTT
CASARLGFGHSPLHF
>-|TRBJ2-1|many|TRBV27
TGTGCCAGCAGGCTACAGGGTTCCTACAATGAGCAGTTCTTC
CASRLQGSYNEQFF
>-|TRBJ2-7|-|TRBV2
TGTGCCAGCAATGGACCATTCAGCTACGAGCAGTACTTC
CASNGPFSYEQYF
>-|TRBJ1-4|few|TRBV6-6
TGTGCCAGCAGTTTTCAAGGGTCTCATAATGAAAAACTGTTTTTT
CASSFQGSHNEKLFF
>-|TRBJ1-5|few|TRBV7-9
TGTGCCAGCAGCTCCTCCGGGGGCGACCAGCCCCAGCATTTT
CASSSSGGDQPQHF
>-|TRBJ1-2|-|TRBV7-2
TGTGCCAGCAGCGTAGACACAAAGCATGGCTACACCTTC
CASSVDTKHGYTF
>TRBD2|TRBJ2-2|-|TRBV4-3
TGCGCCAGCAGCCAACGGTACTTAGCGGGGAGTCCCAGATTCGGGGAGCTGTTTTTT
CASSQRYLAGSPRFGELFF
>-|TRBJ1-1|once|TRBV6-1
TGTGCCAGCAAGAAAATCGGAACAGCTAGCGCTGAAGCTTTCTTT
CASKKIGTASAEAFF
>-|TRBJ2-5|-|TRBV2
TGTGCCAGCAGTGGGCAGACCCAGTACTTC
CASSGQTQYF
>TRBD1|TRBJ2-6|-|TRBV5-5
TGTGCCAGCAGCCGATGGGACAGGGAAAATTCTGGGGCCAACGTCCTGACTTTC
CASSRWDRENSGANVLTF
>-|TRBJ1-5|-|TRBV19
TGTGCCAGTAGTATAGTCCAAGGGCCCCAGCATTTT
CASSIVQGPQHF
>TRBD1|TRBJ1-1|-|TRBV2
TGTGCCAGCAGTCAACAGGGGGCGAGGCGAATGAACACTGAAGCTTTCTTT
CASSQQGARRMNTEAFF
>-|TRBJ2-1|-|TRBV9
TGTGCCAGCAGCGTAGACGGTTTTGGGCCCATTGAGCAGTTCTTC
CASSVDGFGPIEQFF
>-|TRBJ1-1|-|TRBV7-9
TGTGCCAGCAGCTTAATGGGGAACACTGAAGCTTTCTTT
CASSLMGNTEAFF
>-|TRBJ2-7|-|TRBV30
TGTGCCTGGAAATCCGGGCCATCCTACGAGCAGTACTTC
CAWKSGPSYEQYF
>-|TRBJ1-2|few|TRBV25-1
TGTGCCAGCAGTGATCCCCCCTATGGCTACACCTTC
CASSDPPYGYTF
>TRBD1|TRBJ1-5|-|TRBV15
TGTGCCACTCGCTTGGGACAGTCTGGGCAGCCCCAGCATTTT
CATRLGQSGQPQHF
>TRBD2|TRBJ2-2|few|TRBV4-2
TGTGCCAGCAGCCAAGATAGCCCGGGGGGTGGGTACACCGGGGAGCTGTTTTTT
CASSQDSPGGGYTGELFF